Shown below are 15 T cell receptor beta chains from a single sample sequenced in a study of early T cells in non-severe SARS-CoV-2 infection. A single record per CDR3 protein comes from TCRdb applying MiXCR to the 5' RACE reads. The sample gives 65,000 to 90,000 distinct CDR3 sequences, approximately 13% of which show up once; approximately 7% is in the top ten. Sequences were obtained from whole blood. Receptor source: an adult who was a healthcare worker with PCR-confirmed SARS-CoV-2 infection or an uninfected control (not recorded which).

This clonotype was counted at least ten times. The chain couples TRBV15 to TRBJ1-5; 8 bases match TRBD1. The junction had 7 bases not matched to a gene; V was cut back by 4 bases and J by 8 bases. The CDR3 contains 14 residues. Germline CDR1 reads LNHNV; CDR2 reads YYDKDF (reference sequence). The DNA of the CDR3 is TGTGCCACCAGCACAGGACAGGGAATGAAGCCCCAGCATTTT. Its protein product is CATSTGQGMKPQHF.

Here the CDR3 DNA reads TGTGCCAGCAGTTACCGCCGGACAGCCATGAACACTGAAGCTTTCTTT. Encoded protein: CASSYRRTAMNTEAFF. The chain combines TRBV6-2 or TRBV6-3 with TRBJ1-1; weak D call: TRBD1 (6 bases). Trimming removed 2 bases at V and 0 bases at J, with 13 bases between. Germline assignment: CDR1 MNHEY and CDR2 SVGEGT. The CDR3 sequence is 16 residues long.

In its sample, this clonotype was seen a few times. CDR3 sequence reads: CASSEGQGRPLQETQYF. Here the CDR3 DNA reads TGCGCCAGCAGCGAAGGACAGGGGCGTCCTCTTCAAGAGACCCAGTACTTC. The rearrangement joins TRBV5-1 to TRBJ2-5; 9 nucleotides align to TRBD1. CDR1 SGHRS and CDR2 YFSETQ come from the germline V gene. The CDR3 covers 17 residues. V lost 4 bases and J lost 2; bases outside the gene matches: 12.

This rearrangement joins TRBV3-1 to TRBJ2-7; 10 bases are shared with TRBD2. CDR1 and CDR2 from the germline V gene are LGHDT and YNNKEL (reference sequence). The CDR3 sequence is 15 residues long. V shed 8 bases and J 4 bases; nucleotides not matched to a gene: 11. The CDR3 region has the DNA TGTGCCAGCCGCCCTGGAGCGGGAGGGCCTTACGAGCAGTACTTC. This sequence encodes CASRPGAGGPYEQYF.

This clonotype was recorded many times. The rearrangement joins TRBV7-2 to TRBJ1-1; D call uncertain. This CDR3 has 11 residues. V was trimmed by 5 bases and J by 7 bases, leaving 8 bases between them. Germline CDR1 SGHTA, CDR2 FQGNSA. This CDR3 is CASSPRFEAFF. Here the CDR3 DNA reads TGTGCCAGCAGCCCCAGGTTTGAAGCTTTCTTT. The full variable domain, rest sourced from reference TRBV7-2 and TRBJ1-1, is GAGVSQSPSNKVTEKGKDVELRCDPISGHTALYWYRQSLGQGLEFLIYFQGNSAPDKSGLPSDRFSAERTGGSVSTLTIQRTQQEDSAVYLCASSPRFEAFFGQGTRLTVV.

V usage is TRBV29-1 and J usage is TRBJ2-3; D uncertain. Trimming shortened V by 4 bases and J by 0 bases, and 5 bases separated the two germline ends. This CDR3 spans 12 amino acids. Germline CDR1 reads SQVTM; CDR2 reads ANQGSEA. In nucleotides, the CDR3 is TGCAGCGTTGTACGAAGCACAGATACGCAGTATTTT. Its protein is CSVVRSTDTQYF.

The CDR3 nucleotides read TGTGCCACCAGTGATTTATGGAGGGGGTTCACAGATACGCAGTATTTT. This sequence encodes CATSDLWRGFTDTQYF. The chain carries TRBV24-1 and TRBJ2-3; D may match TRBD1 or TRBD2 (6 bases each). The V gene's germline CDR1 is KGHDR and CDR2 SFDVKD. The CDR3 consists of 16 residues. Trimming removed 1 base from V and 2 bases from J, with 12 bases in between.

V and J are TRBV19 and TRBJ1-1, with 7 positions matching TRBD1. The length of the CDR3 is 13 residues. Germline CDR1 LNHDA, CDR2 SQIVND (reference sequence). Trimming at V came to 8 bases and at J to 5 bases, leaving 8 bases not matched to a gene. In DNA form, the CDR3 reads TGTGCCAGTCAAACAGGGGTTGGGACTGAAGCTTTCTTT. This codes for CASQTGVGTEAFF.

This clonotype was recorded a few times. The rearrangement links TRBV18 to TRBJ2-7; 9 bases match TRBD2. Per germline, CDR1 KGHSH and CDR2 LQKENI. V lost 2 bases to trimming and J lost 1 base; unmatched junction nucleotides: 3. The CDR3 runs to 15 residues. The CDR3: CASSPTLAGSYEQYF. CDR3 bases: TGTGCCAGCTCACCAACGCTAGCGGGGTCCTACGAGCAGTACTTC.

The chain is built from TRBV11-2 and TRBJ1-5; D is uncertain. This CDR3 is 15 amino acids long. Per the germline V gene, CDR1 is SGHAT and CDR2 is FQNNGV. V shed 6 bases and J shed 3 bases, with 15 bases lying between them. CDR3 DNA sequence: TGTGCCAGCAGTTACCGCGCGGTTCTCAATCAGCCCCAGCATTTT. Its protein is CASSYRAVLNQPQHF.

In this sample, this clonotype turned up many times. The V gene is TRBV20-1, the J gene TRBJ2-3, with TRBD2 matching 9 bases. Germline trimming cut 0 bases from V and 1 base from J; bases unmatched to any gene: 8. CDR1 DFQATT and CDR2 SNEGSKA come from the germline V gene (reference sequence). The CDR3 covers 17 residues. The CDR3 spells CSARDPIAGERTDTQYF. CDR3 nucleotide sequence: TGCAGTGCTAGAGATCCAATAGCGGGAGAGCGCACAGATACGCAGTATTTT.

A note on this clonotype: A clone one base away is much larger, so this may be a read error. J is TRBJ1-3 and V is TRBV12-3 or TRBV12-4; D unclear. The length of the CDR3 is 11 residues. V lost 6 bases and J 11 bases, leaving 11 bases between the germline ends. CDR3 bases: TGTGCCAGCAGCCCGTCTGACTCCATATATTTT. The encoded protein is CASSPSDSIYF.

This clonotype has more than one count but fewer than ten. V gene TRBV2 combines with J gene TRBJ2-2, with D maybe TRBD2 (6 bases). The CDR3 has 15 residues. Trimming removed 8 bases from V and 2 bases from J, with 15 bases in between. Germline loops: CDR1 SNHLY, CDR2 FYNNEI. Here the CDR3 reads CASRTTRANTGELFF. The CDR3 bases are TGTGCCAGCCGGACTACGCGGGCCAACACCGGGGAGCTGTTTTTT.

This clonotype was seen ten or more times. A junction end diverges from the germline sequence, so it may reflect a read error. V and J are TRBV7-7 and TRBJ2-5; a possible D gene is TRBD2 (5 bases). The CDR3 is made up of 13 amino acids. Germline V gene sequence: CDR1 SSHAT, CDR2 FNYEAQ (reference sequence). CDR3 sequence (DNA): TGTGCTAGCAGCTTACGGGGAGTGGAGACCCAGTACTTC. Translation gives CASSLRGVETQYF.

This clonotype was recorded many times. This chain links TRBV4-3 with TRBJ2-7, with D maybe TRBD2 (6 bases). The CDR3 consists of 16 residues. CDR1 and CDR2 from the germline V gene are LGHNA and YSLEER. Deletions cut 1 base from V and 5 bases from J, with 18 bases between. The CDR3 DNA sequence: TGCGCCAGCAGCCAAGTAGTAATAGCGGAGCGGAACGAGCAGTACTTC. It is translated as CASSQVVIAERNEQYF.